One and the same sample provided the 18 T cell receptor beta chains below, sequenced in a study of control samples from healthy donors and cancer patients (dated by TCRdb to 2020 to 2022). Libraries came from the immunoSEQ multiplex PCR assay. Imported from immuneACCESS, the table was reduced by TCRdb to in-frame sequences with V and J called. These copies leave out some clones; in studies compared against another copy, an unresolved V gene accounts for under half, and the cause of the remainder is not known. This sample gives fewer than 200,000 clones in total; approximately 96% of them show up just once. The ten top clones hold approximately 1% of the sample. The sequenced sample was blood. The receptors stem from a young woman in good health.

The chain is built from TRBV5-6 and TRBJ1-2, with no clear D. Germline V gene sequence: CDR1 SGHDT, CDR2 YYEEEE. The CDR3 has 18 amino acids. The V and J ends lost 4 bases and 0 bases respectively, with 22 bases between them. CDR3 coding DNA: TGTGCCAGCAGCCTTGGCTGGGTAGGGATCCAAGCTAACTATGGCTACACCTTC. Translation gives CASSLGWVGIQANYGYTF. Looking up the rest from reference TRBV5-6 and TRBJ1-2 gives the full variable domain: DAGVTQSPTHLIKTRGQQVTLRCSPKSGHDTVSWYQQALGQGPQFIFQYYEEEERQRGNFPDRFSGHQFPNYSSELNVNALLLGDSALYLCASSLGWVGIQANYGYTFGSGTRLTVV.

The chain combines TRBV4-1 with TRBJ2-4; D ambiguous. There are 17 residues in the CDR3. V lost 2 bases to trimming and J lost 0 bases, with 14 bases between them. CDR1 MGHRA and CDR2 YSYEKL come from the germline V gene. CDR3 coding DNA: TGCGCCAGCAGCCAACTATCGTTCGCCCTAGCCAAAAACATTCAGTACTTC. This gives the protein CASSQLSFALAKNIQYF.

The V gene is TRBV30, the J gene TRBJ1-1, with a possible D match to TRBD1 (6 bases). The germline V and J ends were trimmed by 0 bases and 4 bases, with 9 bases remaining between them. This CDR3 has 13 residues. Germline V gene lookup returns CDR1 GTSNPN and CDR2 SVGIG (reference sequence). CDR3 residues: CAWSVGGTTEAFF. CDR3 bases: TGTGCCTGGAGTGTAGGGGGGACCACTGAAGCTTTCTTT.

The DNA of the CDR3 is TGTGCCAGCAGCGACCCGGGAGGTCTCGACGAGCAGTACTTC. The encoded protein is CASSDPGGLDEQYF. V and J are TRBV7-8 and TRBJ2-7, with 7 positions matching TRBD2. The CDR3 extends over 14 amino acids. The V gene's germline CDR1 is SGHVS and CDR2 FQNEAQ. Trimming cost V 5 bases and J 5 bases; bases outside gene matches: 9. Full variable domain (missing parts from reference TRBV7-8 and TRBJ2-7): GAGVSQSPRYKVAKRGQDVALRCDPISGHVSLFWYQQALGQGPEFLTYFQNEAQLDKSGLPSDRFFAERPEGSVSTLKIQRTQQEDSAVYLCASSDPGGLDEQYFGPGTRLTVT.

The chain is built from TRBV29-1 and TRBJ1-2; 7 bases fit TRBD1. Germline values: CDR1 SQVTM, CDR2 ANQGSEA. V shed 3 bases, J shed 8 bases, and the junction held 9 bases outside the gene matches. CDR3 size: 13 residues. CDR3 bases: TGCAGCGTTGAGGGCAGGGGGGAGAGGGGCTACACCTTC. As protein: CSVEGRGERGYTF.

This chain joins TRBV5-1 and TRBJ2-3; no firm D call. Per germline, CDR1 SGHRS and CDR2 YFSETQ. V lost 0 bases and J 0 bases, leaving 11 bases between the germline ends. The CDR3 has 16 amino acids. The CDR3 DNA is TGCGCCAGCAGCTTGGCCCGATCCTTTAGCACAGATACGCAGTATTTT. Translation: CASSLARSFSTDTQYF.

The chain carries TRBV10-3 and TRBJ2-5; D not resolved. This CDR3 comprises 14 residues. The germline gives CDR1 ENHRY, CDR2 SYGVKD. V was trimmed by 2 bases and J by 7 bases, leaving 14 bases between them. CDR3 sequence: CAISEPQERRTQYF. CDR3 bases: TGTGCCATCAGTGAGCCCCAGGAACGGCGGACCCAGTACTTC.

The chain combines TRBV19 with TRBJ1-5; D gene unclear. Germline V lookup: CDR1 LNHDA, CDR2 SQIVND (reference sequence). The CDR3 spans 15 residues. V lost 5 bases to trimming and J lost 2 bases, with 13 bases between them. CDR3 bases: TGTGCCAGTAGTGCGGGGAATTCGGGCAATCAGCCCCAGCATTTT. This encodes CASSAGNSGNQPQHF.

This clone was picked up one time. In DNA, the CDR3 is TGTGCCAGCAGCTTAGTGGAAGCGCGCTATGGCTACACCTTC. It is translated as CASSLVEARYGYTF. The V gene is TRBV11-2, the J gene TRBJ1-2; D gene uncertain. The CDR3 runs to 14 residues. The V gene's germline CDR1 is SGHAT and CDR2 FQNNGV. The V end lost 1 base, the J end lost 4 bases, and 10 bases lay between the germline ends.

The CDR3 nucleotides read TGTGCCAGCAGCGTCGGGGAGGCAGGGGTGGAGACCCAGTACTTC. Its protein is CASSVGEAGVETQYF. The chain carries TRBV9 and TRBJ2-5, with D perhaps being TRBD1 or TRBD2 (6 bases each). Germline V gene lookup returns CDR1 SGDLS and CDR2 YYNGEE. Trimming took off 2 bases at V and 5 bases at J, with 16 bases between the two ends. The CDR3 runs 15 residues.

The rearrangement joins TRBV6-2 or TRBV6-3 to TRBJ2-5; D is unclear. Trimming removed 2 bases at V and 1 base at J, with 5 bases between. Germline V gene sequence: CDR1 MNHEY, CDR2 SVGEGT. The length of the CDR3 is 13 residues. The CDR3 loop reads CASSYPVQETQYF. The CDR3 DNA is TGTGCCAGCAGTTACCCCGTCCAAGAGACCCAGTACTTC.

The chain joins TRBV19 to TRBJ1-5; 8 bases agree with TRBD1. Germline CDR1 is LNHDA and CDR2 is SQIVND (reference sequence). The ends lost 5 bases at V and 6 bases at J; junction bases unmatched: 12. This CDR3 comprises 16 residues. CDR3 sequence (DNA): TGTGCCAGTAGTTTTCGACAGGGGAGGATTGGTCAGCCCCAGCATTTT. Translated, it gives CASSFRQGRIGQPQHF.

This chain connects TRBV28 to TRBJ2-7; 8 bases map to TRBD1. Unmatched junction bases numbered 7, after V lost 2 bases and J lost 1 base. The germline gives CDR1 MDHEN, CDR2 SYDVKM. The CDR3 has 16 amino acids. CDR3 in DNA: TGTGCCAGCAGTTTAGTTCAGGGGGCAATATCCTACGAGCAGTACTTC. As protein: CASSLVQGAISYEQYF.

The genes are TRBV25-1 and TRBJ2-7; D may be TRBD1 or TRBD2 (6 bases each). This CDR3 contains 12 residues. V was pared by 8 bases and J by 3 bases, with 11 bases between. Germline loops: CDR1 MGHDK, CDR2 SYGVNS. CDR3 nucleotides: TGTGCCAGCTCCCGGGGGCTCTACGAGCAGTACTTC. Translated, it gives CASSRGLYEQYF.

In this sample, this clone turned up once. This CDR3 reads CASSHLAPQTSGAITGELFF. CDR3 bases: TGTGCCAGCAGCCACCTCGCGCCTCAGACTAGCGGGGCAATCACCGGGGAGCTGTTTTTT. The chain carries TRBV3-1 (or the pseudogene TRBV3-2) and TRBJ2-2, with 11 bases aligning to TRBD2. Germline CDR1 is LGHDT and CDR2 is YNNKEL (reference sequence). With V trimmed by 3 bases and J by 4 bases, 16 bases remained unmatched. The CDR3 totals 20 residues.

The V call is TRBV6-5, the J call TRBJ2-2; no clear D gene. CDR1 is MNHEY and CDR2 is SVGAGI in the germline V gene. The V end lost 5 bases, the J end lost 0 bases, and 4 bases lay between the germline ends. The CDR3 extends over 13 amino acids. CDR3 DNA sequence: TGTGCCAGCAGTCATCCGAACACCGGGGAGCTGTTTTTT. Translated, it gives CASSHPNTGELFF.

This chain links TRBV15 with TRBJ2-7; 9 bases agree with TRBD1. The CDR3 runs 18 residues. Germline CDR1 LNHNV, CDR2 YYDKDF (reference sequence). With 0 bases clipped from V and 1 base from J, the junction kept 10 bases outside the gene matches. The CDR3 here is CATSRDLSDRGLSYEQYF. CDR3 DNA: TGTGCCACCAGCAGAGATCTCAGCGACAGGGGGTTATCCTACGAGCAGTACTTC.

V usage is TRBV12-3 or TRBV12-4 and J usage is TRBJ1-1; D unresolved. V lost 1 base and J lost 11, with 8 bases in between. The CDR3 contains 11 residues. This CDR3 reads CASSLVAGAFF. CDR3 coding DNA: TGTGCCAGCAGTTTAGTCGCTGGGGCTTTCTTT.